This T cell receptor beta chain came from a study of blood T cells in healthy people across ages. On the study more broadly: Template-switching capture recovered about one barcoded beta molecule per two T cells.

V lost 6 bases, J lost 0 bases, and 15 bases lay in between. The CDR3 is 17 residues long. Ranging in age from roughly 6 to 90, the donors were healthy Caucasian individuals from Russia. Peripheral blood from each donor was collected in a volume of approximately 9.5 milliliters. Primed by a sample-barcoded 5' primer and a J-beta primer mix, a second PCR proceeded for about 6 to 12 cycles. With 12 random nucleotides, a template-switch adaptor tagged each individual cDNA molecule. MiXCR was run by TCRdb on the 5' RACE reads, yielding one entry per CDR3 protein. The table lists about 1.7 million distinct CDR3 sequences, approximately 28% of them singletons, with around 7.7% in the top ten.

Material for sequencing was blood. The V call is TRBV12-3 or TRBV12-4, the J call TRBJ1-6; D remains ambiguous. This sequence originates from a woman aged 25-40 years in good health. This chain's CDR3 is CASRLENPNSYNSPLHF. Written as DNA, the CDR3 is TGTGCCAGCAGACTTGAAAACCCGAACTCCTATAATTCACCCCTCCACTTT.